A selection of T cell receptor beta chains follows, all from one sample in a study of early T cells in non-severe SARS-CoV-2 infection. A single record per CDR3 protein comes from TCRdb applying MiXCR to the 5' RACE reads. The sample lists around 55,000 distinct CDR3 sequences; more than 12% were seen once. Material: whole blood, obtained at baseline. The receptors were gathered from an adult who was a healthcare worker with PCR-confirmed SARS-CoV-2 infection or an uninfected control (not recorded which). CDR3s include the opening cysteine and the closing phenylalanine or tryptophan. Each record gives: V gene, D gene, clone size, J gene, CDR3 DNA, CDR3 protein. A D gene is named only where the DNA matches it firmly. Size values are once, few and many counts, or a class for expanded clones, and some rows have none.

V gene: TRBV5-1
D gene: NA
clone size: NA
J gene: TRBJ1-3
CDR3 DNA: TGCGCCAGCAGCCCCGCGCAACCTGGAAACACCATATATTTT
CDR3 protein: CASSPAQPGNTIYF

V gene: TRBV10-1
D gene: NA
clone size: few
J gene: TRBJ2-1
CDR3 DNA: TGCGCCAGCAGTGATGGTAGGGGTTACAATGAGCAGTTCTTC
CDR3 protein: CASSDGRGYNEQFF

V gene: TRBV2
D gene: NA
clone size: NA
J gene: TRBJ1-2
CDR3 DNA: TGTGCCAGCAGTGGGGATAGGGACGGCTACACCTTC
CDR3 protein: CASSGDRDGYTF

V gene: TRBV20-1
D gene: TRBD1
clone size: NA
J gene: TRBJ2-3
CDR3 DNA: TGCAGTGCTAGAACCCCCGGCCGAGGACAGGGGACAGATACGCAGTATTTT
CDR3 protein: CSARTPGRGQGTDTQYF

V gene: TRBV3-1
D gene: TRBD2
clone size: NA
J gene: TRBJ2-3
CDR3 DNA: TGTGCCAGCAGCCAACGGGGGGGCACAGATACGCAGTATTTT
CDR3 protein: CASSQRGGTDTQYF

V gene: TRBV12-3/TRBV12-4
D gene: NA
clone size: many
J gene: TRBJ1-5
CDR3 DNA: TGTGCCAGCAGTTTAGGGGACTCTCAGCCCCAGCATTTT
CDR3 protein: CASSLGDSQPQHF

V gene: TRBV6-1
D gene: NA
clone size: few
J gene: TRBJ1-6
CDR3 DNA: TGTGCCAGCAGTGAAGCTAATAATTCACCCCTCCACTTT
CDR3 protein: CASSEANNSPLHF

V gene: TRBV5-1
D gene: NA
clone size: NA
J gene: TRBJ1-5
CDR3 DNA: TGCGCCAGCAGCCGAGGTGATAGCAATCAGCCCCAGCATTTT
CDR3 protein: CASSRGDSNQPQHF

V gene: TRBV28
D gene: TRBD1
clone size: NA
J gene: TRBJ2-7
CDR3 DNA: TGTGCCAGCAGTCAGGGACAGGTACTCTACGAGCAGTACTTC
CDR3 protein: CASSQGQVLYEQYF

V gene: TRBV11-2
D gene: NA
clone size: many
J gene: TRBJ1-1
CDR3 DNA: TGTGCCAGCAGCTTCGGAAGGGATTTACCTGAAGCTTTCTTT
CDR3 protein: CASSFGRDLPEAFF

V gene: TRBV7-9
D gene: NA
clone size: few
J gene: TRBJ2-6
CDR3 DNA: TGTGCCAGCAGCTTCCTCCACCCTAACTCTGGGGCCAACGTCCTGACTTTC
CDR3 protein: CASSFLHPNSGANVLTF

V gene: TRBV20-1
D gene: TRBD1
clone size: NA
J gene: TRBJ1-2
CDR3 DNA: TGCAGTGCTCCTGGCCTAACAGGGGCAGCTAACTATGGCTACACCTTC
CDR3 protein: CSAPGLTGAANYGYTF

V gene: TRBV5-4
D gene: NA
clone size: NA
J gene: TRBJ2-5
CDR3 DNA: TGTGCCAGCAGCTTTCCCCTACAAGAGACCCAGTACTTC
CDR3 protein: CASSFPLQETQYF

V gene: TRBV10-1
D gene: NA
clone size: NA
J gene: TRBJ2-7
CDR3 DNA: TGTGCCAGCAGTGGGGACGTCTACGAGCAGTACTTC
CDR3 protein: CASSGDVYEQYF

V gene: TRBV6-1
D gene: NA
clone size: many
J gene: TRBJ2-7
CDR3 DNA: TGTGCCAGCAGTGGGGGATACGAGCAGTACTTC
CDR3 protein: CASSGGYEQYF

V gene: TRBV6-6
D gene: TRBD2
clone size: NA
J gene: TRBJ2-5
CDR3 DNA: TGTGCCAGCAGTTCGCGGGGGGAGGAGACCCAGTACTTC
CDR3 protein: CASSSRGEETQYF

V gene: TRBV4-2
D gene: TRBD1
clone size: NA
J gene: TRBJ1-2
CDR3 DNA: TGTGCCAGCAGCCAAGATGGGGGCGACAGGGTGTATGGCTACACCTTC
CDR3 protein: CASSQDGGDRVYGYTF